These 20 T cell receptor beta chains were sequenced from one sample in a study of CD8+ T cells in alopecia areata. Treatment described: oral pan-JAK inhibitor, 5-10 mg twice daily. TCR sequencing used cDNA made by reverse transcription of extracted RNA. TCRdb's table, derived via immunoSEQ multiplex PCR, lists solely in-frame clones and lacks some. Of about 270,000 clones in the sample, roughly 60% were seen once. The sequenced sample was CD4+ T cells sorted from blood, obtained around week 54, from a patient treated with tofacitinib. The receptor source for this set is a human donor with alopecia areata.

V usage is TRBV19 and J usage is TRBJ1-2; D gene ambiguous. Trimming took off 3 bases at V and 8 bases at J, with 13 bases between the two ends. The germline V gene encodes CDR1 LNHDA and CDR2 SQIVND (reference sequence). The CDR3 spans 13 residues. CDR3 sequence reads: CASSIQRTGGYTF. The CDR3, as DNA: TGTGCCAGTAGTATCCAGCGGACGGGAGGCTACACCTTC.

The V gene is TRBV10-3, the J gene TRBJ2-3; D could derive from TRBD1 or TRBD2 (5 bases each). The CDR3 spans 14 residues. Germline CDR1 is ENHRY and CDR2 is SYGVKD. Trimming left V 4 bases short and J 2 bases short, with 10 bases between. The CDR3: CAISVTGATDTQYF. CDR3 in DNA: TGTGCCATCAGTGTAACCGGGGCCACAGATACGCAGTATTTT.

This CDR3 reads CAISVQGAQNIQYF. The CDR3 DNA is TGTGCCATCAGTGTTCAGGGGGCGCAGAACATTCAGTACTTC. This sequence joins TRBV10-3 and TRBJ2-4; 8 bases are a match to TRBD1. The CDR3 is 14 residues long. J lost 7 bases, V lost 4 bases, and 6 bases had no gene match. CDR1 is ENHRY and CDR2 is SYGVKD in the germline V gene.

This clone appeared a few times. One end of the junction is discordant with germline, which a read error may explain. This chain links TRBV29-1 with TRBJ2-7; TRBD2 is a possible D gene (6 bases). The CDR3 sequence is 13 residues long. The germline gives CDR1 SQVTM, CDR2 ANQGSEA. The CDR3 sequence: CSVEGLRDYGQYF. The CDR3 coding sequence is TGCAGCGTTGAGGGACTCCGAGATTACGGGCAGTACTTC.

The chain has TRBV9 and TRBJ2-1, with D perhaps TRBD1 or TRBD2 (5 bases each). Trimming removed 3 bases at V and 6 bases at J, with 22 bases between. The CDR3 contains 17 residues. Germline CDR1 is SGDLS and CDR2 is YYNGEE. The CDR3 sequence: CASSARSGTDVSNEQFF. CDR3 nucleotide sequence: TGTGCCAGCAGCGCACGATCCGGGACCGACGTCTCCAATGAGCAGTTCTTC. Using reference TRBV9 and TRBJ2-1 for the parts outside the CDR3, the full variable domain is DSGVTQTPKHLITATGQRVTLRCSPRSGDLSVYWYQQSLDQGLQFLIQYYNGEERAKGNILERFSAQQFPDLHSELNLSSLELGDSALYFCASSARSGTDVSNEQFFGPGTRLTVL.

The chain recombines TRBV30 with TRBJ1-1; D call uncertain. With 1 base removed from V and 4 bases from J, the gap between germline ends came to 4 bases. Looked up from germline, CDR1 is GTSNPN and CDR2 is SVGIG (reference sequence). CDR3 length equals 11 residues. CDR3 sequence (DNA): TGTGCCTGGAGTGCGAGCACTGAAGCTTTCTTT. Amino acids: CAWSASTEAFF.

This rearrangement joins TRBV29-1 to TRBJ2-3, with 9 positions matching TRBD1. This CDR3 contains 13 residues. The ends lost 6 bases at V and 3 bases at J; junction bases unmatched: 4. CDR1 is SQVTM and CDR2 is ANQGSEA in the germline V gene. The CDR3 region has the DNA TGCAGCGTAAGAGGACAGGGGACAGATACGCAGTATTTT. This codes for CSVRGQGTDTQYF.

A few counts support this clone. The rearrangement joins TRBV29-1 to TRBJ1-5; tentatively, D is TRBD1 (6 bases). Germline CDR1 reads SQVTM; CDR2 reads ANQGSEA. This CDR3 spans 13 amino acids. V dropped 7 bases and J dropped 3 bases, with 13 bases sitting between them. The CDR3 loop reads CSAQGGHNQPQHF. In DNA, the CDR3 is TGCAGCGCCCAAGGGGGGCACAATCAGCCCCAGCATTTT.

This clone has a handful of counts. The CDR3 DNA reads TGTGCCCCCCACCCCGACGAGCAGTACTTC. It translates to CAPHPDEQYF. The genes are TRBV30 and TRBJ2-7; D not certain. Trimming removed 8 bases from V and 5 bases from J, with 10 bases in between. The CDR3 has 10 amino acids. Germline V CDR1 and CDR2: GTSNPN, SVGIG (reference sequence).

The chain links TRBV30 to TRBJ2-7; D remains ambiguous. Germline loops: CDR1 GTSNPN, CDR2 SVGIG (reference sequence). This CDR3 has 12 residues. The germline V and J ends were trimmed by 2 bases and 1 base, with 6 bases remaining between them. The CDR3 nucleotides are TGTGCCTGGAGTTTTTCATCCTACGAGCAGTACTTC. Amino acids: CAWSFSSYEQYF.

The gene calls are TRBV5-1 and TRBJ2-3; the match to TRBD2 covers 8 bases. This CDR3 region has 14 residues. J was trimmed by 6 bases and V by 4 bases; bases with no gene match: 7. Germline loops: CDR1 SGHRS, CDR2 YFSETQ. CDR3 bases: TGCGCCAGCAGCCCCGGACTAGCTGCGGATACGCAGTATTTT. Translation gives CASSPGLAADTQYF. The variable domain in full, with the rest retrieved from reference TRBV5-1 and TRBJ2-3, is KAGVTQTPRYLIKTRGQQVTLSCSPISGHRSVSWYQQTPGQGLQFLFEYFSETQRNKGNFPGRFSGRQFSNSRSEMNVSTLELGDSALYLCASSPGLAADTQYFGPGTRLTVL.

The V and J genes are TRBV29-1 and TRBJ1-1; perhaps TRBD1 as D (5 bases). The V gene lost 6 bases and the J gene lost 3 bases, with 14 bases spanning the gap. This CDR3 is built from 13 residues. From germline, CDR1 is SQVTM and CDR2 ANQGSEA. The CDR3 DNA reads as TGCAGCGTGGACCTTTCGGGGGACACTGAAGCTTTCTTT. Amino acid sequence: CSVDLSGDTEAFF.

The sample holds a few counts of this clone. The chain employs TRBV5-1 and TRBJ2-2; 8 positions agree with TRBD1. This CDR3 region has 14 residues. Germline V CDR1 and CDR2: SGHRS, YFSETQ. V dropped 4 bases and J dropped 5; count of bases not matched to a gene: 4. CDR3 DNA: TGCGCCAGCAGCGAGACAGGGGATACCGGGGAGCTGTTTTTT. This codes for CASSETGDTGELFF.

V usage is TRBV30 and J usage is TRBJ2-3; 9 bases map to TRBD2. The CDR3 extends over 15 amino acids. CDR1 and CDR2 (germline): GTSNPN, SVGIG (reference sequence). V shed 5 bases and J 0 bases; nucleotides not matched to a gene: 6. For the CDR3, the DNA is TGTGCCTGGGGCCATAGCGGGGGTAGCACAGATACGCAGTATTTT. This translates into CAWGHSGGSTDTQYF. Filled out from reference TRBV30 and TRBJ2-3, the complete variable domain reads SQTIHQWPATLVQPVGSPLSLECTVEGTSNPNLYWYRQAAGRGLQLLFYSVGIGQISSEVPQNLSASRPQDRQFILSSKKLLLSDSGFYLCAWGHSGGSTDTQYFGPGTRLTVL.

A few counts support this clone. Other DNA variants within this sample encode the same CDR3. The gene calls are TRBV6-5 and TRBJ2-5; no clear D gene. V was shortened by 7 bases and J by 1 base, with 10 bases between the two germline ends. The germline gives CDR1 MNHEY, CDR2 SVGAGI. CDR3 length: 13 residues. As DNA, the CDR3 is TGTGCCAGCAAACGGACGGTCCAAGAGACCCAGTACTTC. Protein sequence: CASKRTVQETQYF.

Here the CDR3 DNA reads TGTGCCAGCAGTTCCATCGGGAACACCATATATTTT. This encodes CASSSIGNTIYF. V and J are TRBV6-5 and TRBJ1-3, with no clear D. Germline loops: CDR1 MNHEY, CDR2 SVGAGI. Trimming removed 4 bases at V and 7 bases at J, with 8 bases between. The CDR3 has 12 residues.

In its sample, this clone was seen a few times. The CDR3 loop is CASSFLGTGTGELFF. CDR3 nucleotide sequence: TGTGCCAGCAGCTTCTTGGGAACGGGCACCGGGGAGCTGTTTTTT. The genes are TRBV7-9 and TRBJ2-2; unclear D gene. This CDR3 is 15 amino acids long. V was clipped by 3 bases and J by 4 bases, with 12 bases between them. Germline values: CDR1 SEHNR, CDR2 FQNEAQ (reference sequence).

V usage is TRBV6-5 and J usage is TRBJ2-5; tentative D call: TRBD1 (6 bases). Germline CDR1 is MNHEY and CDR2 is SVGAGI. This CDR3 region has 12 residues. V lost 4 bases, J lost 9 bases, and 12 bases lay in between. As DNA, the CDR3 is TGTGCCAGCAGTTCGCCCCAGGGGCCCCAGTACTTC. Its protein is CASSSPQGPQYF.

V usage is TRBV5-1 and J usage is TRBJ2-3, with D possibly TRBD1 on 6 matching bases. V was clipped by 4 bases and J by 7 bases, with 16 bases between them. The germline V gene has CDR1 SGHRS and CDR2 YFSETQ. This CDR3 has 14 residues. The CDR3 is CASSEGTISNTQYF. DNA of the CDR3: TGCGCCAGCAGCGAGGGGACAATCAGTAATACGCAGTATTTT.

This sequence joins TRBV29-1 and TRBJ2-6; TRBD2 matches at 7 bases. V dropped 6 bases and J dropped 6; count of bases not matched to a gene: 2. The CDR3 is 12 residues long. Germline CDR1 reads SQVTM; CDR2 reads ANQGSEA. The CDR3 spells CSVRGEANVLTF. CDR3 in DNA: TGCAGCGTACGGGGGGAGGCCAACGTCCTGACTTTC.